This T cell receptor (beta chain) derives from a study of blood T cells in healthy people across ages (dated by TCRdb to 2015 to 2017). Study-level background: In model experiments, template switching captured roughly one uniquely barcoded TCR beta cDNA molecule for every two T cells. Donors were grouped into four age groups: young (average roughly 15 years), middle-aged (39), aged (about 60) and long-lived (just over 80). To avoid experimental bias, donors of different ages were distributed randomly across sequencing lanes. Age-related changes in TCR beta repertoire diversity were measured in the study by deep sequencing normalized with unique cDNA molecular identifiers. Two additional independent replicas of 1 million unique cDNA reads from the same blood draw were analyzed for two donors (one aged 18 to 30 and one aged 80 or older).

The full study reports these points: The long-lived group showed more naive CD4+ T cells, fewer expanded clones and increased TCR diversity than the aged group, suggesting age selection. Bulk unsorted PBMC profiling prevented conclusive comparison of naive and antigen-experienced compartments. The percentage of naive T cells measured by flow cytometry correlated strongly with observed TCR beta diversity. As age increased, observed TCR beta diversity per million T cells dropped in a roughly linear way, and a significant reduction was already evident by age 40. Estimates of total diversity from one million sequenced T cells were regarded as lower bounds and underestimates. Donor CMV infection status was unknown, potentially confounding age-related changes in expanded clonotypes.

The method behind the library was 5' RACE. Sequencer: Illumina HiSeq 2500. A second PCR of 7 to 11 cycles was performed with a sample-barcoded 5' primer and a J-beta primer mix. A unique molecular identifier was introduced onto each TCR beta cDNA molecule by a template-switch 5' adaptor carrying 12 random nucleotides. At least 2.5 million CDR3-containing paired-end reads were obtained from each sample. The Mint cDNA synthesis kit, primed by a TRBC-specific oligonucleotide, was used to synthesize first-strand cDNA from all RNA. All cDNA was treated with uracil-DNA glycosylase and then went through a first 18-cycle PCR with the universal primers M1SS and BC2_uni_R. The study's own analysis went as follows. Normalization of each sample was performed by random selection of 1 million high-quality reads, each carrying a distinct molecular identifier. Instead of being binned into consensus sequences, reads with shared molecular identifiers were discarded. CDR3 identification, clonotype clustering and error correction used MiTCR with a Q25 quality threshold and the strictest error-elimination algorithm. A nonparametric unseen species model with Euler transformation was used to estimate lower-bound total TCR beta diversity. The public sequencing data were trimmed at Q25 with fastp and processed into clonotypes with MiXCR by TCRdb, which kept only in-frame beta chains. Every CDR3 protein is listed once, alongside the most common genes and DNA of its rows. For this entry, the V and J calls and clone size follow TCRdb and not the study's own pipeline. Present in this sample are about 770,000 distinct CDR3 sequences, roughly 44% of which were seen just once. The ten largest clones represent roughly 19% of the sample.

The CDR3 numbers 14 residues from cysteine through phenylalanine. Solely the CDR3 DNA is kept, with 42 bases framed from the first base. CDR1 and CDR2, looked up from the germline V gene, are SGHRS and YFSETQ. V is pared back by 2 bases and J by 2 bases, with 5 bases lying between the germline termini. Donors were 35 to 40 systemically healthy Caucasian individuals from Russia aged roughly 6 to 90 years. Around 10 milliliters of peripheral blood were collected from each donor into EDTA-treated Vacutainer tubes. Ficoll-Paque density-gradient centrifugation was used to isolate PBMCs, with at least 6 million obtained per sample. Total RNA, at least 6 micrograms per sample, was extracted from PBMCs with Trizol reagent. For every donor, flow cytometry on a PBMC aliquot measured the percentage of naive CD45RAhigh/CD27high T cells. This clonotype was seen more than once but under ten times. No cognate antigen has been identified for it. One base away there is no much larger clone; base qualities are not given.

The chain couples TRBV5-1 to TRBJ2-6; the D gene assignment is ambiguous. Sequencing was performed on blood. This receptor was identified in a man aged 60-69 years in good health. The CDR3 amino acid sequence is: CASSFLTGANVLTF. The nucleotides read TGCGCCAGCAGCTTTTTGACTGGGGCCAACGTCCTGACTTTC.